A selection of T cell receptor beta chains follows, all from one sample in a study of CD8+ T cells in alopecia areata. Clones were read by immunoSEQ multiplex PCR, and TCRdb kept only the in-frame ones, dropping some. Counted here are about 74,000 clones, 25% to 35% occurring once; the ten biggest clones make up 14% to 15%. Sequences were derived from CD8+ T cells sorted from blood, sampled at week 4, from a patient treated with tofacitinib. These receptors all come from a human donor with alopecia areata. Each CDR3 is given with its conserved first and last residue. Clone size is not always given. Where it is, it says once, few, many or a class for expanded clones.

size: NA; J: TRBJ2-5; V: TRBV29-1; CDR3: CSVDGGESLETQYF
size: few; J: TRBJ1-1; V: TRBV29-1; CDR3: CSGGVMGAEAFF
size: NA; J: TRBJ2-5; V: TRBV14; CDR3: CASSQAETQYF
size: once; J: TRBJ2-7; V: TRBV27; CDR3: CASSPSMLYGSSYEQYF
size: NA; J: TRBJ2-2; V: TRBV29-1; CDR3: CSAHIPSGYWDTGELFF
size: NA; J: TRBJ2-7; V: TRBV29-1; CDR3: CSVAMRDRSYEQYF
size: NA; J: TRBJ2-7; V: TRBV7-6; CDR3: CASSSGTGSYEQYF
size: NA; J: TRBJ2-7; V: TRBV29-1; CDR3: CSASGSPYEQYF
size: few; J: TRBJ2-7; V: TRBV21-1; CDR3: CASSKAGVKQYF
size: few; J: TRBJ2-5; V: TRBV6-1; CDR3: CASSSSSGTQYF
size: NA; J: TRBJ1-2; V: TRBV29-1; CDR3: CSVMGGAGDYGYTF
size: NA; J: TRBJ2-5; V: TRBV2; CDR3: CASWRIDQETQYF
size: NA; J: TRBJ2-7; V: TRBV29-1; CDR3: CSVQTGGRYEQYF
size: NA; J: TRBJ2-7; V: TRBV15; CDR3: CATSRDSGGSYEQYF
size: NA; J: TRBJ2-7; V: TRBV29-1; CDR3: CSVGIRRSYEQYF
size: NA; J: TRBJ2-5; V: TRBV9; CDR3: CASSPGDPQETQYF
size: NA; J: TRBJ1-1; V: TRBV29-1; CDR3: CSALRTEAFF
size: NA; J: TRBJ2-7; V: TRBV9; CDR3: CASSVGESYEQYF
size: few; J: TRBJ2-1; V: TRBV29-1; CDR3: CSVTGLAGYLFF
size: few; J: TRBJ1-2; V: TRBV29-1; CDR3: CSVEEEENYGYTF
size: NA; J: TRBJ2-7; V: TRBV15; CDR3: CATSRSRGSNEQYF
size: few; J: TRBJ2-7; V: TRBV5-6; CDR3: CASSFFVVSAGEGLLSQCF
size: few; J: TRBJ2-7; V: TRBV5-1; CDR3: CASSLNSYEQYF
size: NA; J: TRBJ2-1; V: TRBV28; CDR3: CASSSVGQGVYNEQFF
size: few; J: TRBJ2-2; V: TRBV7-9; CDR3: CASSLNARGPTGELFF
size: few; J: TRBJ2-3; V: TRBV7-2; CDR3: CASSFRVSTDTQYF
size: few; J: TRBJ2-1; V: TRBV7-9; CDR3: CASSLDRVHNEQFF
size: few; J: TRBJ2-7; V: TRBV29-1; CDR3: CSVDTSGRGAGSYEQYF
size: NA; J: TRBJ2-7; V: TRBV29-1; CDR3: CSVETDSGGLYEQYF
size: NA; J: TRBJ2-7; V: TRBV7-9; CDR3: CASTDLSSYEQYF
size: few; J: TRBJ2-5; V: TRBV29-1; CDR3: CSVEGGAEVAETQYF
size: NA; J: TRBJ2-3; V: TRBV7-3; CDR3: CASNDRGGSSTDTQYF
size: NA; J: TRBJ1-5; V: TRBV2; CDR3: CASSEALLNQPQHF
size: many; J: TRBJ2-1; V: TRBV4-3; CDR3: CASSQLASGSYEQFF
size: few; J: TRBJ2-2; V: TRBV23-1; CDR3: CASSPVGELFF
size: NA; J: TRBJ1-2; V: TRBV14; CDR3: CASSPHIGQGMAYGYTF
size: NA; J: TRBJ2-3; V: TRBV29-1; CDR3: CSGQKGRTQYF
size: NA; J: TRBJ1-1; V: TRBV29-1; CDR3: CSATVNTEAFF
size: NA; J: TRBJ2-2; V: TRBV19; CDR3: CASSGYRDTGELFF
size: NA; J: TRBJ2-3; V: TRBV7-9; CDR3: CASSQTEFTDTQYF
size: few; J: TRBJ1-2; V: TRBV7-9; CDR3: CASSPDRDFYGYTF
size: NA; J: TRBJ1-2; V: TRBV30; CDR3: CAWEGQGLNGYTF
size: NA; J: TRBJ2-1; V: TRBV30; CDR3: CAGSRTGVDNEQFF
size: few; J: TRBJ2-4; V: TRBV29-1; CDR3: CSALAGELLIQYF
size: few; J: TRBJ2-7; V: TRBV19; CDR3: CASSPTDTYEQYF
size: NA; J: TRBJ2-5; V: TRBV29-1; CDR3: CSVEDKRRYQETQYF
size: NA; J: TRBJ2-6; V: TRBV2; CDR3: CASSEGGGLAGANVLTF
size: few; J: TRBJ2-7; V: TRBV11-2; CDR3: CASSFDYTPSYEQYF
size: few; J: TRBJ2-1; V: TRBV29-1; CDR3: CSAPTSGLNNEQFF
size: NA; J: TRBJ1-1; V: TRBV6-1; CDR3: CASSIIGVGTEAFF
size: NA; J: TRBJ2-7; V: TRBV11-2; CDR3: CASSSTGQGGIGEQYF
size: few; J: TRBJ1-2; V: TRBV29-1; CDR3: CSVSGGYDYGYTF
size: NA; J: TRBJ2-7; V: TRBV27; CDR3: CASSSYNEQYF
size: many; J: TRBJ1-2; V: TRBV30; CDR3: CAWKEGYGYTF
size: NA; J: TRBJ2-3; V: TRBV2; CDR3: CASSEVGLANSDTQYF
size: few; J: TRBJ2-1; V: TRBV9; CDR3: CASSVTGLAHNEQFF
size: NA; J: TRBJ2-5; V: TRBV2; CDR3: CASTNRGIGETQYF
size: few; J: TRBJ1-2; V: TRBV7-9; CDR3: CASDLDGEEDRANYGYTF
size: NA; J: TRBJ1-1; V: TRBV29-1; CDR3: CSGRQVPGGAFF